This record looks at one T cell receptor (beta chain) sequence and its context. As processed by the authors: Scientists estimated how many nucleated cells there were by amplifying reference gene primers. Sequencing was performed with immunoSEQ multiplex PCR; in TCRdb, only in-frame clones are kept and a portion is missing. The D gene and trimming were derived from the DNA, and the V and J assignments and clone size from that table. The sample contains some 83,000 clones, about 86% of which appear only once. The data belong to a study of blood T cell repertoires in COVID-19. The overall study: From the United States, Italy and Spain came samples of acute and convalescent COVID-19. T cells, B-cell-depleted T cells, or PBMCs provided the cDNA or gDNA that served as material.

The length of the CDR3 is 15 residues. From germline, CDR1 is SGHRS and CDR2 YFSETQ. Trimming at V came to 3 bases and at J to 7 bases, leaving 8 bases not matched to a gene. The sequence was obtained from an elderly man in a cohort sampled during active COVID-19. This chain joins TRBV5-1 and TRBJ1-4; 8 bases are shared with TRBD1. The sequenced material came from peripheral blood. CDR3 sequence (DNA): TGCGCCAGCAGCTCAGCAGGGGGCAGGGGTGAAAAACTGTTTTTT. Encoded protein: CASSSAGGRGEKLFF.